Listed below are T cell receptor beta chains from one sample, sequenced in a study of identical twins. Via MiXCR, TCRdb re-called the 5' RACE reads, giving one row per CDR3 protein. The sample records more than 1.5 million distinct CDR3 sequences, under 35% being singletons. Sample: cord blood. The receptors derive from a newborn girl in good health. CDR3s include the opening cysteine and the closing phenylalanine or tryptophan. Each record gives: clone size, V gene, D gene, J gene, CDR3 protein, CDR3 DNA. D genes are given only for firm matches. Expanded clones are given a class, and other clones once, few, many or no size at all.

>-|TRBV28|-|TRBJ1-4
CASSSLDGGTNEKLFF
TGTGCCAGCAGTTCCTTGGACGGGGGCACTAATGAAAAACTGTTTTTT
>few|TRBV10-3|TRBD2|TRBJ2-4
CAISESLAGGLNAIQYF
TGTGCCATCAGTGAGTCGTTAGCGGGAGGGCTTAATGCTATTCAGTACTTC
>-|TRBV6-1|-|TRBJ2-1
CASSEKPGAYNEQLF
TGTGCCAGCAGTGAAAAGCCAGGGGCGTACAATGAGCAGTTATTC
>-|TRBV3-1|-|TRBJ2-6
CASSRIGGRHSGANVLTF
TGTGCCAGCAGCCGCATTGGGGGGCGTCACTCTGGGGCCAACGTCCTGACTTTC
>few|TRBV20-1|-|TRBJ2-6
CSARRTGFSGANVLTF
TGCAGTGCTAGGAGAACAGGATTCTCTGGGGCCAACGTCCTGACTTTC
>many|TRBV12-3/TRBV12-4|-|TRBJ2-3
CASSLRVPDTQYF
TGTGCCAGCAGTCTCAGGGTTCCAGATACGCAGTATTTT
>few|TRBV10-3|TRBD1|TRBJ2-2
CAIYRGGYGELFF
TGTGCCATTTACAGGGGTGGCTACGGGGAGCTGTTTTTT
>few|TRBV28|-|TRBJ2-6
CASRNPSGANVLTF
TGTGCCAGCAGGAATCCCTCTGGGGCCAACGTCCTGACTTTC
>-|TRBV20-1|-|TRBJ2-1
CSARAGFSYNEQFF
TGCAGTGCTAGAGCCGGGTTCTCCTACAATGAGCAGTTCTTC
>many|TRBV11-2|-|TRBJ2-7
CASSLTRVEQYF
TGTGCCAGCAGCTTAACTAGGGTCGAGCAGTACTTC
>-|TRBV12-3/TRBV12-4|-|TRBJ2-4
CASTGPVAAPKNIRYF
TGTGCCAGCACGGGACCCGTTGCGGCCCCCAAAAACATTCGGTACTTC
>-|TRBV20-1|TRBD1|TRBJ1-2
CSARSFDRGPPHYGYTF
TGCAGTGCTAGAAGCTTTGACAGGGGGCCCCCTCACTATGGCTACACCTTC
>-|TRBV20-1|-|TRBJ1-5
CSARGWGSAQPQHF
TGCAGTGCCCGAGGGTGGGGATCGGCTCAGCCCCAGCATTTT
>-|TRBV25-1|-|TRBJ2-3
CASSESVLPGTHQTSTDTQYF
TGTGCCAGCAGTGAATCGGTGCTCCCGGGGACCCACCAAACTAGCACAGATACGCAGTATTTT
>few|TRBV21-1|-|TRBJ2-3
CASSKDPSEATSTDTQYF
TGTGCCAGCAGCAAAGATCCTAGCGAGGCAACTAGCACAGATACGCAGTATTTT
>few|TRBV21-1|-|TRBJ2-1
CASRLLAGGNNEQFF
TGTGCCAGCAGATTACTAGCGGGAGGCAACAATGAGCAGTTCTTC
>few|TRBV7-2|-|TRBJ2-5
CASSFVPNSGETQYF
TGTGCCAGCAGCTTTGTACCCAATAGTGGAGAGACCCAGTACTTC
>-|TRBV5-1|-|TRBJ1-1
CASSVTFAGDTEAFF
TGCGCCAGCAGCGTTACCTTCGCAGGGGACACTGAAGCTTTCTTT
>-|TRBV2|TRBD2|TRBJ2-5
CASRDGLAGETQYF
TGTGCCAGCAGAGACGGACTAGCGGGAGAGACCCAGTACTTC
>-|TRBV27|TRBD1|TRBJ1-1
CASSSLDRATEAFF
TGTGCCAGCAGTTCCTTGGACAGGGCAACTGAAGCTTTCTTT
>many|TRBV6-1|TRBD1|TRBJ1-2
CASSDPRQGRKTYGYTF
TGTGCCAGCAGTGATCCTCGACAGGGCCGGAAGACCTATGGCTACACCTTC
>few|TRBV27|TRBD1|TRBJ1-2
CASSSSPLSGGSGYTF
TGTGCCAGCAGTTCATCCCCACTCTCAGGGGGAAGTGGCTACACCTTC
>-|TRBV13|TRBD2|TRBJ2-7
CASSLLRGAYEQYF
TGTGCCAGCAGCTTATTGCGGGGGGCCTACGAGCAGTACTTC
>-|TRBV7-2|TRBD2|TRBJ2-4
CASSLGGLASTKNIQYF
TGTGCCAGCAGCTTAGGGGGACTAGCGAGCACCAAAAACATTCAGTACTTC
>-|TRBV25-1|TRBD2|TRBJ2-2
CASSESGRATGELFF
TGTGCCAGCAGTGAATCCGGGAGGGCCACCGGGGAGCTGTTTTTT
>-|TRBV5-1|-|TRBJ2-3
CASSLGTRGLTDTQYF
TGCGCCAGCAGCTTGGGGACAAGAGGTCTCACAGATACGCAGTATTTT
>few|TRBV27|-|TRBJ2-6
CASSSSIGGANVLTF
TGTGCCAGCAGTTCCTCCATTGGTGGGGCCAACGTCCTGACTTTC
>-|TRBV24-1|-|TRBJ2-2
CATARPTGELFF
TGTGCCACCGCCAGGCCGACCGGGGAGCTGTTTTTT
>-|TRBV29-1|-|TRBJ1-2
CSVELGGRYGYTF
TGCAGCGTTGAATTGGGGGGGAGGTATGGCTACACCTTC